One sample yielded the 7 T cell receptor beta chains listed below, sequenced in a study of technical replicates of blood from several donors. TCRdb's copy holds only in-frame clones and misses some; the assay was immunoSEQ multiplex PCR. The sample lists about 100,000 clones, roughly 95% occurring once. Sequenced: T cells isolated from PBMCs. The receptors shown here come from a human donor in good health.

The chain couples TRBV7-9 to TRBJ2-3; 11 nucleotides align to TRBD2. With 4 bases clipped from V and 5 bases from J, the junction kept 5 bases outside the gene matches. CDR3 length: 15 residues. Germline CDR1 SEHNR, CDR2 FQNEAQ (reference sequence). This CDR3 is CASSYSGTSGDTQYF. CDR3 nucleotides: TGTGCCAGCAGCTACTCCGGGACTAGCGGAGATACGCAGTATTTT.

J is TRBJ2-5 and V is TRBV15; no clear D. Germline values: CDR1 LNHNV, CDR2 YYDKDF (reference sequence). This CDR3 region has 13 residues. V lost 3 bases and J lost 5, with 10 bases in between. The CDR3 reads CATSRHLRETQYF. CDR3 nucleotides: TGTGCCACCAGCAGGCATCTGAGGGAGACCCAGTACTTC.

The genes are TRBV25-1 and TRBJ1-2; TRBD1 agrees at 9 bases. Trimming at V came to 8 bases and at J to 2 bases, leaving 3 bases not matched to a gene. Germline-derived CDR1 and CDR2 are MGHDK and SYGVNS. The CDR3 contains 13 residues. CDR3 region: CASGQGQNYGYTF. DNA of the CDR3: TGTGCCAGCGGACAGGGGCAGAACTATGGCTACACCTTC.

This rearrangement joins TRBV4-1 to TRBJ2-7; unclear D gene. Germline assignment: CDR1 MGHRA and CDR2 YSYEKL. V lost 0 bases, J lost 2 bases, and 14 bases lay in between. This CDR3 has 16 amino acids. The CDR3 sequence is CASSQDLAAMTYEQYF. CDR3 DNA sequence: TGCGCCAGCAGCCAAGATTTGGCGGCGATGACCTACGAGCAGTACTTC.

The chain couples TRBV5-3 to TRBJ2-5, with D possibly matching TRBD1 (6 bases). TRBV5-3 carries the ORF label, with uncertain function. The CDR3 contains 15 residues. Trimming pared 3 bases from V and 5 bases from J, leaving 17 bases between. The CDR3 sequence: CARSSAGASEETQYF. CDR3 nucleotides: TGTGCCAGAAGCTCGGCAGGGGCCTCGGAGGAGACCCAGTACTTC.

In its sample, this clone was seen once. The rearrangement links TRBV19 to TRBJ2-7; weak D call: TRBD2 (5 bases). Per germline, CDR1 LNHDA and CDR2 SQIVND (reference sequence). V was shortened by 5 bases and J by 6 bases, with 20 bases between the two germline ends. The CDR3 covers 15 residues. Here the CDR3 DNA reads TGTGCCAGTAGTCACGCGCGGGCGGCGAGTCGCGAGCAGTACTTC. Translating gives CASSHARAASREQYF.

The chain couples TRBV11-2 to TRBJ2-7; D unresolved. Germline V gene data show CDR1 as SGHAT and CDR2 as FQNNGV. V was clipped by 5 bases and J by 3 bases, with 5 bases between them. The CDR3 has 11 residues. CDR3 DNA sequence: TGTGCCAGCAGCCCCTACTACGAGCAGTACTTC. This sequence encodes CASSPYYEQYF.